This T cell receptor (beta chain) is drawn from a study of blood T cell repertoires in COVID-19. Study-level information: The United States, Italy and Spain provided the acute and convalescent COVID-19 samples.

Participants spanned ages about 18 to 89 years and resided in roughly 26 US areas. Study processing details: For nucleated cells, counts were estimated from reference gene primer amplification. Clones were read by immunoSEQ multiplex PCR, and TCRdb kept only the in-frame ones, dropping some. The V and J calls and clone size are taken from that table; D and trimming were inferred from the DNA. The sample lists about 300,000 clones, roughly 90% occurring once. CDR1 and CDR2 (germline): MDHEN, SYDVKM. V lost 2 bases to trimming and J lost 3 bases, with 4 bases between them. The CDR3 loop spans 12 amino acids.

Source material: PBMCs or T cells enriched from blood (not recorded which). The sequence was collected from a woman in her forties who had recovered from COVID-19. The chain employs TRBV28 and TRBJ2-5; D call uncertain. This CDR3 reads CASSLAKETQYF. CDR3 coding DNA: TGTGCCAGCAGTTTAGCGAAAGAGACCCAGTACTTC.